This TCR beta chain was recorded in a study of T-cell reconstitution after alpha-beta-depleted transplantation in children. This clonotype was detected ten times or more. As it was prepared, the TCRbeta library received unique molecular identifiers. TCRdb called the PCR reads again in MiXCR, with one record for every CDR3 protein. The sample carries about 230,000 distinct CDR3 sequences, around 12% recorded once. Trimming cost V 7 bases and J 4 bases; bases outside gene matches: 4. Germline V CDR1 and CDR2: SQVTM, ANQGSEA. The CDR3 is made up of 11 amino acids. The genes are TRBV29-1 and TRBJ2-7; 7 bases match TRBD2. Sequenced material: PBMCs from the stem cell graft donor, taken from the stem cell graft. This clonotype originated in a human donor who donated a stem cell graft to a child with acute lymphoblastic leukemia. DNA of the CDR3: TGCAGCGCGGGGGGTTCTTACGAGCAGTACTTC. This gives the protein CSAGGSYEQYF.